These T cell receptor beta chains were read from a single sample in a study of cytomegalovirus exposure and HLA in healthy donors. Using immunoSEQ multiplex PCR, the repertoire was profiled, and TCRdb retains in-frame clones only, with some absent. The sample lists roughly 150,000 clones, roughly three quarters occurring once. Sequencing was carried out using PBMCs. These receptors all come from a woman aged 40 to 50 in good health and CMV-seronegative. CDR3s leave out the opening cysteine and the closing phenylalanine or tryptophan. The D gene is left open where the match is weak.

D gene,V gene,J gene,CDR3 protein
.,TRBV28,TRBJ2-7,ASSFKGGGPRYEQY
TRBD2,TRBV6-5,TRBJ2-5,ASSYLGGRRRETQY
.,TRBV30,TRBJ1-6,AWSYFTGFNSPLH
TRBD2,TRBV7-2,TRBJ2-3,ASIVAGGSTDTQY
TRBD1,TRBV5-1,TRBJ1-2,ASSLAGGHGYT
TRBD1,TRBV27,TRBJ2-7,ASAWTGGVYEQY
TRBD2,TRBV2,TRBJ2-7,ASSGGGRPSYEQY
TRBD1,TRBV4-3,TRBJ2-1,ASSQDRGPYNEQF
TRBD2,TRBV30,TRBJ2-3,AWASGVSTDTQY
TRBD2,TRBV4-1,TRBJ2-2,ASSKETSGTTGELF
.,TRBV19,TRBJ1-1,ASSIERGSEAF
TRBD1,TRBV27,TRBJ1-5,ASRAPGGLRPQH
.,TRBV5-1,TRBJ2-5,ASSLIGRVVYGTQY
TRBD2,TRBV18,TRBJ2-5,ASSPRVAGEETQY
.,TRBV7-9,TRBJ2-6,ASSKEAGANVLT
.,TRBV2,.,ASSEGHGFSYEQY
.,TRBV21-1,TRBJ1-5,ASSKDTYCRQPQH
.,TRBV6-1,TRBJ2-5,ASTRNRGAGTQY
TRBD1,TRBV7-9,TRBJ1-2,SSSFLTGDLGYT
.,TRBV28,TRBJ2-7,ASFKQKAAYEQY
.,TRBV7-2,TRBJ2-5,ASSGQGTQY
.,TRBV7-3,TRBJ1-6,ASSLRWNSPLH
.,TRBV10-2,TRBJ1-6,ASSESTTGVYNSPLH
.,TRBV2,TRBJ2-1,ASSDVGWTDYNEQF
.,TRBV5-5,TRBJ2-5,ASSLAPGGRETQY
.,TRBV6-6,TRBJ1-4,ASSSPVSATNEKLF
.,TRBV5-4,TRBJ2-5,ASSLRGGETQY
.,TRBV28,TRBJ1-5,ASSPSSNQPQH
.,TRBV27,TRBJ1-1,ASSPIGGGFLNTEAF
.,TRBV12-5,TRBJ2-7,ASGQSAWGSEQY
.,TRBV18,TRBJ1-2,ASSPEQSYGYT
.,TRBV7-2,TRBJ1-1,ASSPPRESTEAF
TRBD2,TRBV12-5,TRBJ2-3,ASGLTSSAGFTDTQY
.,TRBV7-9,TRBJ1-6,ASRGPGGDNSPLH
TRBD2,TRBV15,TRBJ2-5,ATSRGAGGSQETQY
.,TRBV7-9,TRBJ1-2,SSSPRINYGYT
TRBD1,TRBV5-1,TRBJ2-3,ASSPGQGWTDTQY
.,TRBV2,TRBJ1-5,ASSDEWDYSNQPQH
TRBD2,TRBV27,TRBJ2-3,ASSLRGGSGPDTQY
.,TRBV19,TRBJ2-4,ASQDSSLAKNIQY
TRBD2,TRBV28,TRBJ2-1,ASSLEMRGGYSYNEQF
TRBD2,TRBV5-1,TRBJ2-1,ASTPTSGSTNEQF
.,TRBV7-9,TRBJ2-5,ASSFGLEAETQY
.,TRBV10-1,TRBJ2-1,ASSEGVRQF
TRBD1,TRBV7-3,TRBJ2-7,ASSQGQGAYEQY
.,TRBV27,TRBJ2-7,ASSFSLGGSYEQY
.,TRBV7-2,TRBJ2-3,ASSLLDGTDTQY
.,TRBV19,TRBJ1-1,ASSMGKTVTEAF